Here is one T cell receptor (beta chain) with its context. Its antigen is as yet unknown. The data derive from a study of vaccination and CD4 T cells after COVID-19. Sample treatment: roughly ten-day PBMC culture with coronavirus spike peptide pools or control peptides (ViraFEST assay). Peptide pools at roughly 10 ug/ml and IL-2 at around 10 IU/ml were added to cultures of under 2.5 million PBMCs per well. With the Oncomine TCR Beta short-read assay, DNA from cultured CD4+ T cells was sequenced. TCRdb recomputed calls from the PCR reads with MiXCR, one row per CDR3 protein. The sample has more than 20,000 distinct CDR3 sequences; approximately 56% are singletons. This CDR3 region has 13 residues. Trimming cost V 5 bases and J 0 bases, with 7 bases left between them. The germline gives CDR1 SGHAT, CDR2 FQNNGV.

The origin of this receptor is a human donor who received a COVID-19 vaccine. The chain is built from TRBV11-2 and TRBJ1-2, with D hard to call. This specimen consisted of CD4+ T cells from blood, cultured in vitro, obtained after SARS-CoV-2 vaccination. CDR3 coding DNA: TGTGCCAGCAGCCACGACACTAACTATGGCTACACCTTC. Protein: CASSHDTNYGYTF.